This T cell receptor (beta chain) was found in a study of T cells in Graves' hyperthyroidism and ophthalmopathy. This clonotype was seen ten or more times. Its antigen is as yet unknown. General study findings and limits: Peripheral blood also featured most of the thyroid clonotypes expanded above 0.001.

TCR beta CDR3 regions were amplified from RNA. The HTBI set primed first-round TCR CDR3 RT-PCR. MiXCR was run by TCRdb on the multiplex PCR reads, yielding one entry per CDR3 protein. Counted here are roughly 700,000 distinct CDR3 sequences, roughly a sixth occurring once; the ten biggest clones make up around a sixth. The ends were cut back, 4 bases at V and 0 bases at J, with 15 bases in the middle. Germline CDR1 and CDR2: SGHAT and FQDESV (reference sequence). The CDR3 runs 16 residues. Material for sequencing was blood. This chain uses TRBV11-1 with TRBJ1-1; D is ambiguous. This clonotype originated in a man aged 45-65 years with Graves' hyperthyroidism. The CDR3 DNA follows: TGTGCCAGCAGCTACAACTCGGTAATGATGAACACTGAAGCTTTCTTT. Its protein is CASSYNSVMMNTEAFF.